The present entry profiles one T cell receptor (beta chain) with its context. Its antigen is unknown. Libraries were prepared by immunoSEQ multiplex PCR; TCRdb keeps only in-frame clonotypes and omits some of them. The sample gives about 97,000 clones, over 90% of which show up once; approximately 12% is in the top ten. This entry comes from a study of siplizumab effects on memory and regulatory T cells. This CDR3 has 11 amino acids. V was trimmed by 0 bases and J by 6 bases, leaving 0 bases between them. Germline loops: CDR1 SEHNR, CDR2 FQNEAQ (reference sequence). General study findings and limits: Naive T cells looked more diverse than memory cells and looked like major alloresponse contributors. A minor share of alloreactive clones matched unstimulated subsets. Of the proliferating CD4+ or CD8+ clones, roughly 75-95% lacked a naive or memory phenotype that could be assigned.

The sequencing sample was made of non-Treg CD4+ T cells sorted from blood. This TCR came from a human donor in good health. The rearrangement joins TRBV7-9 to TRBJ2-1, with D hard to call. The CDR3 DNA sequence: TGTGCCAGCAGCTTAGCCAATGAGCAGTTCTTC. Translated: CASSLANEQFF.